Each of the 20 T cell receptor beta chains below was sequenced from the same sample in a study of T cell responses to AZD1222 COVID-19 vaccine. The repertoire was sequenced with immunoSEQ multiplex PCR; TCRdb's copy has only in-frame clones and lacks some. Counted here are roughly 150,000 clones, 80% to 95% occurring once; the ten biggest clones make up around 1.5%. The sample here was peripheral blood, taken on day 0 of AZD1222 vaccination. The receptors were sampled from an adult in good health.

DNA for the CDR3: TGTGCCAGCAGTGGGGACAGGCACTATGGCTACACCTTC. It codes for CASSGDRHYGYTF. The rearrangement joins TRBV2 to TRBJ1-2, with TRBD1 identical over 8 bases. V gave up 4 bases and J gave up 3 bases; unmatched junction bases: 1. CDR3 length: 13 residues. Germline V gives CDR1 SNHLY, CDR2 FYNNEI. The full variable domain, rest sourced from reference TRBV2 and TRBJ1-2, is EPEVTQTPSHQVTQMGQEVILRCVPISNHLYFYWYRQILGQKVEFLVSFYNNEISEKSEIFDDQFSVERPDGSNFTLKIRSTKLEDSAMYFCASSGDRHYGYTFGSGTRLTVV.

This clone appeared once. The V call is TRBV30, the J call TRBJ2-7; D not certain. Trimming pared 1 base from V and 0 bases from J, leaving 10 bases between. This CDR3 comprises 14 residues. Germline V lookup: CDR1 GTSNPN, CDR2 SVGIG (reference sequence). The CDR3 DNA sequence: TGTGCCTGGAGTGGTGTGGGCCTCTCCTACGAGCAGTACTTC. This gives the protein CAWSGVGLSYEQYF.

The CDR3 region has the DNA TGTGCCAGCAGCCGCGAGACTAGCAGAACAGATACGCAGTATTTT. Translation gives CASSRETSRTDTQYF. The rearrangement uses TRBV2 and TRBJ2-3; 7 bases agree with TRBD2. Germline trimming cut 6 bases from V and 3 bases from J; bases unmatched to any gene: 9. Germline loops: CDR1 SNHLY, CDR2 FYNNEI. This CDR3 spans 15 amino acids.

The chain carries TRBV5-6 and TRBJ2-2; 9 bases line up with TRBD2. CDR1 and CDR2 from the germline V gene are SGHDT and YYEEEE. V gave up 7 bases and J gave up 4 bases; unmatched junction bases: 5. The CDR3 spans 14 residues. The CDR3 sequence: CASRSGRATGELFF. The CDR3 DNA is TGTGCCAGCCGTAGCGGGAGAGCCACCGGGGAGCTGTTTTTT.

The rearrangement links TRBV6-5 to TRBJ1-2, with 8 positions matching TRBD1. The CDR3 extends over 14 amino acids. Trimming took 5 bases from V and 3 from J; bases not matched to a gene: 5. CDR1 and CDR2 (germline): MNHEY, SVGAGI. In DNA form, the CDR3 reads TGTGCCAGCAGTCTCCGACAGGGGTACTATGGCTACACCTTC. Protein: CASSLRQGYYGYTF.

This chain connects TRBV5-1 to TRBJ2-1; perhaps TRBD2 as D (6 bases). Germline CDR1 reads SGHRS; CDR2 reads YFSETQ. The CDR3 runs 15 residues. Deletions cut 4 bases from V and 6 bases from J, with 17 bases between. This chain's CDR3 is CASSPPSPSANEQFF. The CDR3 coding sequence is TGCGCCAGCAGCCCCCCCTCTCCTAGCGCCAATGAGCAGTTCTTC.

The CDR3 DNA reads as TGTGCCAGCAGTGAATCGGAGCGGGGGTTCTACAATGAGCAGTTCTTC. Its translation: CASSESERGFYNEQFF. The J gene is TRBJ2-1, the V gene TRBV2; 8 nucleotides line up with TRBD2. With 2 bases clipped from V and 3 bases from J, the junction kept 6 bases outside the gene matches. The CDR3 is made up of 16 amino acids. Germline V gene data show CDR1 as SNHLY and CDR2 as FYNNEI.

The chain is built from TRBV7-9 and TRBJ2-4; TRBD2 matches 9 bases. The CDR3 covers 16 residues. V was clipped by 4 bases and J by 3 bases; unmatched bases: 7. Germline V gives CDR1 SEHNR, CDR2 FQNEAQ (reference sequence). CDR3 residues: CASSSWRGGGKNIQYF. As DNA, the CDR3 is TGTGCCAGCAGCTCGTGGCGGGGGGGAGGCAAAAACATTCAGTACTTC.

J is TRBJ2-2 and V is TRBV6-6; D not certain. The CDR3 extends over 13 amino acids. V was cut by 1 base and J by 4 bases, with 4 bases left in between. The germline gives CDR1 MNHNY, CDR2 SVGAGI (reference sequence). CDR3 amino acids: CASSYYGTGELFF. The CDR3 DNA sequence: TGTGCCAGCAGTTACTATGGCACCGGGGAGCTGTTTTTT.

This rearrangement joins TRBV20-1 to TRBJ2-5; D ambiguous. Germline CDR1 reads DFQATT; CDR2 reads SNEGSKA (reference sequence). V was shortened by 5 bases and J by 4 bases, with 5 bases between the two germline ends. CDR3 length: 10 residues. In DNA form, the CDR3 reads TGCAGTGCTGCCCTAGAGACCCAGTACTTC. This codes for CSAALETQYF.

The gene calls are TRBV19 and TRBJ1-5; D is ambiguous. Germline V gene lookup returns CDR1 LNHDA and CDR2 SQIVND (reference sequence). V lost 0 bases to trimming and J lost 11 bases, with 17 bases between them. The CDR3 extends over 15 amino acids. For the CDR3, the DNA is TGTGCCAGTAGTATAGATTGGGGTAGAGATCTGGCCCAGCATTTT. Its protein is CASSIDWGRDLAQHF. The full variable domain, with the rest looked up from reference TRBV19 and TRBJ1-5, is DGGITQSPKYLFRKEGQNVTLSCEQNLNHDAMYWYRQDPGQGLRLIYYSQIVNDFQKGDIAEGYSVSREKKESFPLTVTSAQKNPTAFYLCASSIDWGRDLAQHFGDGTRLSIL.

The rearrangement uses TRBV6-5 and TRBJ1-1; no clear D gene. Germline CDR1 and CDR2: MNHEY and SVGAGI. The CDR3 runs to 12 residues. The germline V and J ends were trimmed by 6 bases and 1 base, with 6 bases remaining between them. The CDR3 is CASRVQNTEAFF. The CDR3 DNA sequence: TGTGCCAGCAGGGTACAGAACACTGAAGCTTTCTTT.

This rearrangement joins TRBV4-2 to TRBJ2-7; no firm D call. The CDR3 contains 15 residues. Trimming took off 3 bases at V and 4 bases at J, with 16 bases between the two ends. Germline CDR1 is LGHNA and CDR2 is YNFKEQ. The CDR3 loop reads CASSHRQDVVYEQYF. CDR3 coding DNA: TGTGCCAGCAGCCACCGGCAGGATGTGGTGTACGAGCAGTACTTC.

The V call is TRBV9, the J call TRBJ2-6, with D perhaps matching TRBD1 (5 bases). Germline CDR1 reads SGDLS; CDR2 reads YYNGEE. Between the trimmed V and J ends, which lost 0 bases and 3 bases, there was a span of 10 bases. CDR3 length: 16 amino acids. CDR3 residues: CASSVVGALGANVLTF. CDR3 nucleotides: TGTGCCAGCAGCGTAGTTGGGGCCCTTGGGGCCAACGTCCTGACTTTC.

This clone was observed a single time. This chain connects TRBV6-2 or TRBV6-3 to TRBJ2-7; D tentatively reads TRBD1 or TRBD2 (5 bases each). Deletions cut 4 bases from V and 3 bases from J, with 16 bases between. This CDR3 is built from 15 residues. The germline gives CDR1 MNHEY, CDR2 SVGEGT. CDR3 sequence reads: CASSSAGTGVYEQYF. CDR3 in DNA: TGTGCCAGCAGTTCGGCAGGGACCGGCGTCTACGAGCAGTACTTC.

The chain combines TRBV6-5 with TRBJ2-4; tentative D call: TRBD2 (7 bases). Germline V gene sequence: CDR1 MNHEY, CDR2 SVGAGI. This CDR3 region has 15 residues. The ends were cut back, 2 bases at V and 6 bases at J, with 14 bases in the middle. The CDR3 DNA reads TGTGCCAGCAGTTACGGTGGGGGGGGCAGAAACATTCAGTACTTC. Protein: CASSYGGGGRNIQYF.

The chain links TRBV6-5 to TRBJ1-1; unclear D gene. Germline CDR1 is MNHEY and CDR2 is SVGAGI. The V end lost 5 bases, the J end lost 1 base, and 8 bases lay between the germline ends. The CDR3 length is 13 residues. The CDR3 region is CASSRWGNTEAFF. CDR3 in DNA: TGTGCCAGCAGTCGTTGGGGGAACACTGAAGCTTTCTTT.

This clone has a handful of counts. The chain recombines TRBV29-1 with TRBJ2-7; 9 nucleotides line up with TRBD1. This CDR3 region has 14 residues. Germline trimming cut 4 bases from V and 3 bases from J; bases unmatched to any gene: 7. Germline lookup yields CDR1 SQVTM and CDR2 ANQGSEA. Here the CDR3 DNA reads TGCAGCGTTGCGGGACAGGGTATCGGCTACGAGCAGTACTTC. Protein product: CSVAGQGIGYEQYF.

The chain employs TRBV7-3 and TRBJ2-4; 9 nucleotides align to TRBD2. Trimming took 2 bases from V and 2 from J; bases not matched to a gene: 19. Germline values: CDR1 SGHTA, CDR2 FQGTGA. This CDR3 contains 21 residues. CDR3: CASSLFPAGGVSGSTKNIQYF. The CDR3 nucleotides are TGTGCCAGCAGCTTATTCCCCGCGGGGGGGGTAAGCGGGAGTACCAAAAACATTCAGTACTTC.

The V and J genes are TRBV6-5 and TRBJ2-5, with D possibly being TRBD1 (6 bases). The V gene's germline CDR1 is MNHEY and CDR2 SVGAGI. This CDR3 contains 14 residues. Between the trimmed V and J ends, which lost 3 bases and 1 base, there was a span of 9 bases. The CDR3 sequence is CASSYSRGQETQYF. DNA for the CDR3: TGTGCCAGCAGTTATTCCAGGGGCCAAGAGACCCAGTACTTC.